This TCR beta chain was documented in a study of blood T cell repertoires in COVID-19. Study summary: There were acute and convalescent COVID-19 samples, and they came from the United States, Italy and Spain. The cDNA or gDNA used as material had been derived from T cells, B-cell-depleted T cells, or PBMCs.

Germline CDR1 MNHEY, CDR2 SVGEGT. This CDR3 has 16 amino acids. Trimming left V 5 bases short and J 8 bases short, with 24 bases between. The repertoire was sequenced with immunoSEQ multiplex PCR; TCRdb's copy has only in-frame clones and lacks some. The sample gives hundreds of thousands of clones, 90% of which show up once; about 1% is in the top ten. The chain couples TRBV6-2 or TRBV6-3 to TRBJ1-2; a possible D gene is TRBD1 (6 bases). The sequenced sample was peripheral blood. The clonotype originates from a woman aged 35 to 49 with COVID-19, enrolled during active disease. The CDR3, as DNA: TGTGCCAGCAGTCCCTCGCACAGGGCCCCTTCCCACGGCTACACCTTC. This translates into CASSPSHRAPSHGYTF.